The clone carrying this T cell receptor beta chain has a handful of counts. TCRB transcripts that were expressed got sequenced, as all of the isolated RNA had been reverse transcribed. The data were produced by immunoSEQ multiplex PCR, yet TCRdb's version contains in-frame clones alone and is incomplete. This sample has hundreds of thousands of clones, with 25% to 35% found just once. The data were obtained in a study of beta chain features in type 1 diabetes. The CDR3 contains 13 residues. Trimming stripped 0 bases from V and 4 bases from J, with 5 bases between. Germline loops: CDR1 SGHNT, CDR2 YYREEE (reference sequence).

The TCR comes from a man in his late teens or twenties in good health. This chain connects TRBV5-4 to TRBJ2-1; D unresolved. The material sequenced was naive CD4+ T cells from blood. In DNA, the CDR3 is TGTGCCAGCAGCTTGGAGCCGTACAATGAGCAGTTCTTC. The encoded protein is CASSLEPYNEQFF.